The source of this TCR beta chain is a study of cytomegalovirus exposure and HLA in healthy donors (dated by TCRdb to 2016 to 2017). For the wider study: An earlier analysis of 587 of the donors reported over 250 Gb of sequence data and 117 million unique TCR beta sequences obtained from roughly 180 million T cells. Among several hundred genotyped donors of the cohort, an average of roughly 230,000 unique TCR beta nucleotide sequences was sequenced per donor, of which 15% to 20% were non-productive. The later analysis used no new phenotypic data to find candidate immune exposures, relying instead on TCR beta sequences and their occurrence across donors. Typing coverage differed by locus: A, B, C, DRB1 and DQB1 were typed in about 629-640 donors, DQA1 in about 500, DPA1 in 600 to 610, and DPB1 in just under 490. Of the roughly 400 genotyped donors, 65% to 90% fell in the genetic ancestry cluster associated with self-reported Caucasian donors. To predict cytomegalovirus infection status, the study combined high-throughput TCR immunosequencing, statistical association of individual TCRs with disease status, and machine learning. Because of strong linkage in the cohort, roughly five DR-DQ haplotypes were treated as single units for association and clustering. HLA typing covered class I and class II loci at four-digit resolution. A later genetic analysis used genome-wide SNP genotypes for about 65% of the 666 donors, treating that subset as a discovery cohort. The study profiled the T cell repertoires of under 850 subjects by immunosequencing and related them to cytomegalovirus serostatus. An earlier analysis of around 580 of the donors used high-throughput TCR beta sequencing to judge whether each TCR beta V gene segment behaved as functional or pseudogenic. Every repertoire in the discovery cohort had been generated on one and the same sequencing platform. Donor age, sex, ethnicity and CMV serostatus were compiled alongside the repertoire data. An early release that covered about 640 HLA-typed donors contained about 290 gigabases of sequencing data and 65 million to 100 million unique TCR sequences. To study patterns of TCR occurrence, a later analysis re-analyzed previously published TCR beta repertoires from more than 550 donors and added high-resolution HLA genotyping. The aim of the study was to test whether cataloging public T cell receptors could identify signatures of past pathogen exposure. A separate validation cohort of approximately 130 different subjects was used in addition to the roughly 700-subject first cohort.

The library was built by means of the immunoSEQ multiplex PCR assay. A mixture of 60 forward primers for TCR Vbeta segments and 13 reverse primers for TCR Jbeta segments was used in the multiplex PCR. The CDR3 region of rearranged TCR beta genes was amplified from genomic DNA with a multiplex PCR assay. The Illumina HiSeq System was used to sequence the amplified TCR beta libraries as 87-base-pair reads. Regarding the original processing steps: A later analysis tallied some 79 million unique TCR beta chains across the 666 repertoires, and some 12 million of those chains were shared by two or more donors. Raw reads were error-corrected and collapsed into unique sequences with a nearest-neighbor algorithm that merged closely related sequences to remove PCR and sequencing errors. V, D and J gene segments were assigned by aligning CDR3 sequences to IMGT reference sequences. For a sequence to be retained, a match of at least six nucleotides was required to both a V gene segment and a J gene segment. A rearrangement was called productive if the CDR3 had no stop codons and remained in frame with V and J, and every other rearrangement was called non-productive. CDR3 was defined according to IMGT convention as the region running from the second conserved V-encoded cysteine to the conserved J-encoded phenylalanine. In an earlier analysis of 500 to 650 of the donors, sequences lacking an unambiguous match to a single V gene segment were excluded. An earlier analysis of about 600 of the donors called V segments functional above 56.7% productive rearrangements and segregating when the between-donor standard deviation exceeded 5%. A statistical classification framework was built for diagnosing cytomegalovirus status from the catalog of TCR beta chain sequences. A later analysis assigned V and J genes by comparing TCR nucleotide sequences with IMGT/GENE-DB human TR gene sequences. A later analysis assigned CDR3 sequences and most-parsimonious VDJ recombination scenarios with the TCRdist pipeline. In a later analysis, each TCR beta chain was defined by its CDR3 amino acid sequence together with its V-gene family, and reads without a unique V-gene family were excluded. A later analysis removed 450 to 600 highly shared, low-generation-probability nucleotide sequences to deal with suspected cross-contamination and a sequencing artifact. In a later analysis, a clonal expansion index for each public chain was calculated from normalized within-repertoire ranks of inferred template counts. A later analysis computed generation probabilities with a VDJ recombination model fitted to out-of-frame rearrangements, and checked the results against IGoR. A later analysis scored TCR-TCR, TCR-HLA and TCR-CMV co-occurrence with hypergeometric tests, applying a repertoire-size bias correction to TCR pairs. In a later analysis, false discovery rates were estimated by permuting HLA or CMV assignments 20 times. In a later analysis, co-occurring TCRs were grouped with DBSCAN, and TCRdist sequence similarity was added when clustering was performed within HLA-allele-positive subsets. Repertoires with fewer than 30,000 or more than 120,000 public chains, plus five repertoires with anomalous nucleotide sharing, were excluded from co-occurrence clustering. Entries here come from immuneACCESS through TCRdb and include only in-frame sequences with V and J called. Some clones fail to appear in such tables; in the studies checked, an unresolved V gene covers under half of the shortfall, and the cause of the remainder is unknown. V, J and clone size derive from that table, while D and trimming were established from the DNA sequence. The sample data list roughly 100,000 clones, and around 79% of these were observed just once. The top ten hold roughly 4.5% of the sample.

The study at large found these results: A further reported finding was that TCR beta sequences accurately predicted the HLA-A and HLA-B alleles for most subjects in the first cohort. In both the original and validation cohorts, the classifier was reported to diagnose cytomegalovirus status with high specificity and sensitivity. Roughly uniform sequencing depth across donors was assumed in presence/absence analyses, although this assumption may not hold. A later analysis found that HLA-associated TCR beta chains were more clonally expanded and had lower generation probabilities than equally common non-associated chains. Most TCR sequences were observed very rarely across donors, whereas some public TCRs were present in many individuals. In an earlier analysis of several hundred of the donors, most TCR beta V segments were observed in productive rearrangements about 87% or about 30% of the time, broadly matching IMGT annotations. For the cohort, immune exposure information was limited to CMV serostatus. In this cohort, only TCR beta chains were sequenced, and detectable features were limited by the absence of alpha or paired-chain data. In vitro tests confirmed that three of the cytomegalovirus-associated TCR beta chains recognize cytomegalovirus antigens. Several of the top co-occurrence clusters appeared to be linked to parvovirus B19, influenza, CMV and Epstein-Barr virus, according to a later analysis. An association between a missense DCLRE1C variant and V-gene and J-gene trimming of TCR beta chains was found in a later genetic analysis and replicated in an independent cohort. The study listed 164 TCR beta chains as associated with cytomegalovirus. Because counts were too low, seventeen rarely observed V segments, including chromosome 9 orphons, were left out of the earlier analysis of 587 of the donors. Strong co-occurrence of HLA alleles, especially DR and DQ, made assigning TCR associations to individual alleles difficult. Most CMV-associated TCR beta chains appeared to be HLA-restricted in a later analysis, and the HLA associations seemed to be driven largely by CMV exposure. HLA typing was unavailable for some donors at each locus, so association tests used only the typed subset. Specific HLA alleles were associated with 15,000 to 20,000 TCR beta sequences at a false discovery rate of 0.05 in a later analysis. The authors suggested that the approach could potentially be generalized to other disease states and immunological phenotypes. Some IMGT-functional V segments, including TRBV6-2 and TRBV6-3, could not be told apart with the 87-base-pair reads, so those segments were excluded. Linkage disequilibrium might explain the correlated functional status among segregating V segments, but an unknown experimental factor could not be excluded. In a later analysis, TCR association rates were found to vary across HLA loci, with the most associated TCRs seen for DRB1 alleles and the fewest for HLA-C alleles. A cluster of highly shared sequence variants was judged likely to represent a technical artifact of the sequencing pipeline. According to a later genetic analysis, donors in an Asian-associated ancestry cluster had fewer N-insertions in productive TCRs than the approximately 670-donor mean.

The germline V gene supplies CDR1 SGHRS and CDR2 YFSETQ. V is pared back by 4 bases and J by 4 bases, with 18 bases lying between the germline termini. The CDR3 holds 16 amino acids from the cysteine to the phenylalanine. The CDR3 DNA has 48 bases and is translated from base 1. The cohort comprised under 700 healthy bone marrow donors. All cohort members were sampled while nominally healthy, although unrecorded immune exposures were likely present. The donor was CMV seronegative and was included in the group of about 350 seronegative cohort members. A peripheral blood sample was provided by each donor, and peripheral blood mononuclear cells were used for TCR beta sequencing. The Qiagen DNeasy Blood Extraction Kit was used to extract genomic DNA from the blood cell samples. In the case of this clone: Its recognized antigen is unknown. Base-call qualities are not available, and no considerably larger clone is one nucleotide away.

The chain uses TRBV5-1 and TRBJ1-3; the best D guess is TRBD1, with 6 bases matching. This clonotype was obtained from a middle-aged woman in good health and CMV-seronegative. The specimen sequenced was PBMCs. This receptor has the CDR3 CASSTTPRGFGNTIYF. The DNA sequence reads TGCGCCAGCAGCACCACCCCCAGGGGTTTCGGAAACACCATATATTTT.